A selection of T cell receptor beta chains follows, all from one sample in a study of blood T cell repertoires in COVID-19. The protocol was immunoSEQ multiplex PCR, while the TCRdb copy is restricted to in-frame clones and leaves out a portion. The profile shows 65,000 to 90,000 clones, about 88% of them singletons. The specimen sequenced was peripheral blood. These receptors were taken from a man older than 75 with COVID-19, enrolled during active disease. The CDR3 runs from the conserved cysteine through the conserved F or W. A D gene is named only where the DNA matches it firmly. Some rows mark clone size as missing; the rest say once, few, many or name a class of expanded clone.

length	V	J	size	D	DNA	CDR3
13	TRBV19	TRBJ2-7	few	TRBD1	TGTGCCAGTAGTGGGACAGGGGCCCACGAGCAGTACTTC	CASSGTGAHEQYF
15	TRBV18	TRBJ1-3	NA	NA	TGTGCCAGCTCACCAGAGGTTGGCTCTGGAAACACCATATATTTT	CASSPEVGSGNTIYF
15	TRBV9	TRBJ2-5	NA	TRBD2	TGTGCCAGCAGCCTGACTAGCGGGGGGGGAGAGACCCAGTACTTC	CASSLTSGGGETQYF
13	TRBV6-5	TRBJ2-7	NA	NA	TGTGCCAGCAGCGCTCGTTCGGGGGACGGGCAGTACTTC	CASSARSGDGQYF
14	TRBV2	TRBJ2-2	NA	NA	TGTGCCAGCAGCAATACAGGGAGAACCGGGGAGCTGTTTTTT	CASSNTGRTGELFF
15	TRBV7-9	TRBJ1-3	NA	TRBD1	TGTGCCAGCAGCATCGACAGGGTATCTGGAAACACCATATATTTT	CASSIDRVSGNTIYF
17	TRBV5-6	TRBJ1-5	NA	TRBD1	TGTGCCAGCAGCTTGGGGACAGGGAGGGCATACAATCAGCCCCAGCATTTT	CASSLGTGRAYNQPQHF
15	TRBV27	TRBJ2-3	NA	NA	TGTGCCAGCAGTTTATGGGGGGCGGGGGTAGATACGCAGTATTTT	CASSLWGAGVDTQYF
15	TRBV5-1	TRBJ1-4	few	NA	TGCGCCAGCAGCCTGTTGGGGGCGGGAGGTGAAAAACTGTTTTTT	CASSLLGAGGEKLFF
15	TRBV9	TRBJ1-3	NA	NA	TGTGCCAGCAGCCCCGTTGGAGGCTCTGGAAACACCATATATTTT	CASSPVGGSGNTIYF
15	TRBV7-2	TRBJ2-5	NA	TRBD2	TGTGCCAGCAGCTTCATAGCGGGGAGGCAAGAGACCCAGTACTTC	CASSFIAGRQETQYF
15	TRBV5-1	TRBJ2-7	NA	TRBD1	TGCGCCAGCAGCTTGGAGGGGACAGGGGGCTACGAGCAGTACTTC	CASSLEGTGGYEQYF
16	TRBV6-6	TRBJ1-5	few	NA	TGTGCCAGCAGTTACTTGAGCAGGGGCAAGGCTCAGCCCCAGCATTTT	CASSYLSRGKAQPQHF
15	TRBV11-3	TRBJ2-1	NA	TRBD2	TGTGCCAGCAGCTTGGACGGGGGGGCCTACAATGAGCAGTTCTTC	CASSLDGGAYNEQFF
14	TRBV10-3	TRBJ1-4	NA	TRBD1	TGTGCCATCAGTGGGACAGGGGCAGGGGAAAAACTGTTTTTT	CAISGTGAGEKLFF
15	TRBV19	TRBJ1-2	NA	TRBD1	TGTGCCAGTAGTAGGACGGGGACAGGCAACTATGGCTACACCTTC	CASSRTGTGNYGYTF
15	TRBV7-2	TRBJ2-1	once	TRBD1	TGTGCCAGCGGCCAGTTGGGACAGGGGGCGAGGGAGCAGTTCTTC	CASGQLGQGAREQFF
15	TRBV5-8	TRBJ1-3	NA	NA	TGTGCCAGCAGTCGACAGGCGTCCTCTGGAAACACCATATATTTT	CASSRQASSGNTIYF
13	TRBV18	TRBJ1-1	NA	TRBD1	TGTGCCAGCTCAGGACAGGCGCTCACTGAAGCTTTCTTT	CASSGQALTEAFF
14	TRBV5-6	TRBJ1-6	NA	NA	TGTGCCAGCAGCTTGGGACAGTATAATTCACCCCTCCACTTT	CASSLGQYNSPLHF
13	TRBV5-6	TRBJ2-5	NA	NA	TGTGCCAGCAGCCGAGGGCTTCAGGAGACCCAGTACTTC	CASSRGLQETQYF
15	TRBV18	TRBJ2-2	once	NA	TGTGCCAGCTCACCGACTGGACTGAACACCGGGGAGCTGTTTTTT	CASSPTGLNTGELFF
14	TRBV15	TRBJ1-1	NA	NA	TGTGCCACCAGCACAGAGCTCAGGAACACTGAAGCTTTCTTT	CATSTELRNTEAFF
12	TRBV5-5	TRBJ1-5	NA	NA	TGTGCCAGCAGCTCGGAGGGTGGCCCCCAGCATTTT	CASSSEGGPQHF
11	TRBV5-5	TRBJ1-4	NA	NA	TGTGCCAGCAGCCGTAATGAAAAACTGTTTTTT	CASSRNEKLFF
18	TRBV19	TRBJ1-4	NA	TRBD1	TGTGCCAGTAGTACCCGGACAGGGGGCGATGGAACTAATGAAAAACTGTTTTTT	CASSTRTGGDGTNEKLFF
16	TRBV6-4	TRBJ1-6	few	TRBD1	TGTGCCAGCAGTGACCCCGGGACAGGGGGTAGTTCACCCCTCCACTTT	CASSDPGTGGSSPLHF
14	TRBV7-9	TRBJ1-4	NA	NA	TGTGCCAGCAGCGTCGGACAGTCTAATGAAAAACTGTTTTTT	CASSVGQSNEKLFF
15	TRBV5-5	TRBJ2-7	NA	NA	TGTGCCAGCAGCTTGGCCCCAGGGCAGGGCTACGAGCAGTACTTC	CASSLAPGQGYEQYF
13	TRBV6-5	TRBJ1-2	NA	NA	TGTGCCAGCAGTTCGGCAGGGACTAGGGGCTACACCTTC	CASSSAGTRGYTF
15	TRBV27	TRBJ1-5	NA	TRBD1	TGTGCCAGCAGTGAGGGGCAGGGGGCAGGTCAGCCCCAGCATTTT	CASSEGQGAGQPQHF
16	TRBV18	TRBJ2-7	NA	TRBD1	TGTGCCAGCTCACCTCTCGGCACAGGGGGGTCCTACGAGCAGTACTTC	CASSPLGTGGSYEQYF
15	TRBV18	TRBJ1-5	NA	TRBD1	TGTGCCAGCTCACCAACGACAGGGAATAGTCAGCCCCAGCATTTT	CASSPTTGNSQPQHF
16	TRBV7-2	TRBJ1-2	NA	NA	TGTGCCAGCAGTCTAGCCGGGATGGGGGGTAACTATGGCTACACCTTC	CASSLAGMGGNYGYTF
16	TRBV4-3	TRBJ1-5	NA	NA	TGCGCCAGCAGCCAAGATTTCAGGACAACAATCCAGCCCCAGCATTTT	CASSQDFRTTIQPQHF
15	TRBV6-5	TRBJ2-1	once	TRBD2	TGTGCCAGCAGCCGAAGCGGGGGCTCATACAATGAGCAGTTCTTC	CASSRSGGSYNEQFF
15	TRBV18	TRBJ1-5	NA	TRBD1	TGTGCCAGCTCACCTGGGACAGGGAGGGATCAGCCCCAGCATTTT	CASSPGTGRDQPQHF
15	TRBV7-2	TRBJ2-7	NA	TRBD1	TGTGCCAGCAGCTCCCAGGGGGACAGGCCCTACGAGCAGTACTTC	CASSSQGDRPYEQYF
15	TRBV18	TRBJ1-4	NA	NA	TGTGCCAGCTCACCGGTGAGGGCGGCTAATGAAAAACTGTTTTTT	CASSPVRAANEKLFF
12	TRBV28	TRBJ1-4	NA	NA	TGTGCCAGCCAGGGTTATAATGAAAAACTGTTTTTT	CASQGYNEKLFF
13	TRBV4-2	TRBJ1-3	NA	NA	TGTGCCAGCAGCCAAGAACGGGGAAACACCATATATTTT	CASSQERGNTIYF
17	TRBV5-4	TRBJ2-1	NA	TRBD2	TGTGCCAGCAGCTTGGCCTCGGCGGGGGGGCCCTACAATGAGCAGTTCTTC	CASSLASAGGPYNEQFF
11	TRBV2	TRBJ1-2	NA	NA	TGTGCCAGCAGTTACAGGGATGGCTACACCTTC	CASSYRDGYTF
14	TRBV4-2	TRBJ1-6	NA	NA	TGTGCCAGCAGCCAAGCCAGGTCCGATTCACCCCTCCACTTT	CASSQARSDSPLHF
15	TRBV4-1	TRBJ1-1	NA	TRBD1	TGCGCCAGCAGCCATGGGACAGGGGGCCGCACTGAAGCTTTCTTT	CASSHGTGGRTEAFF
17	TRBV27	TRBJ1-2	NA	TRBD1	TGTGCCAGCAGTCCAAGAAAAGGGACAGGGACCAACTATGGCTACACCTTC	CASSPRKGTGTNYGYTF
12	TRBV6-2/TRBV6-3	TRBJ1-1	NA	NA	TGTGCCAGCAGTTACTTACAAACTGAAGCTTTCTTT	CASSYLQTEAFF
16	TRBV19	TRBJ2-1	NA	TRBD2	TGTGCCAGTAGTGCAAGACTAGCGGGGGGGCAGAATGAGCAGTTCTTC	CASSARLAGGQNEQFF
14	TRBV6-1	TRBJ2-5	NA	NA	TGTGCCAGCAGTGAAGCTGGGGGCTCGGAGACCCAGTACTTC	CASSEAGGSETQYF